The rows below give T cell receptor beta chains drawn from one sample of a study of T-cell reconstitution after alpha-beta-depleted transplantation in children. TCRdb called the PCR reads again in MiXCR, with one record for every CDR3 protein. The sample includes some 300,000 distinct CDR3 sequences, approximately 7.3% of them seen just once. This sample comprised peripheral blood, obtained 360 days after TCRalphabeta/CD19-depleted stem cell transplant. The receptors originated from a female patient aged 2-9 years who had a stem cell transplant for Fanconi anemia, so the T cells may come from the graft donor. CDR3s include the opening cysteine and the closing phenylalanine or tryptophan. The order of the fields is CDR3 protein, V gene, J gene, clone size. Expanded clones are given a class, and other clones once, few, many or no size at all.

CDR3 protein: CASSSNPGQGYGYTF; V gene: TRBV7-8; J gene: TRBJ1-2; clone size: NA
CDR3 protein: CASSIRTGKNEKLFF; V gene: TRBV7-9; J gene: TRBJ1-4; clone size: few
CDR3 protein: CASSQEMVAGNYEQYF; V gene: TRBV4-2; J gene: TRBJ2-7; clone size: few
CDR3 protein: CASSAGPQAAEAFF; V gene: TRBV7-9; J gene: TRBJ1-1; clone size: few
CDR3 protein: CASSQVLLAGEEETQYF; V gene: TRBV4-1; J gene: TRBJ2-5; clone size: NA
CDR3 protein: CCARALSRGWDTDTQYF; V gene: TRBV20-1; J gene: TRBJ2-3; clone size: NA
CDR3 protein: CASSESGVQGEKLFF; V gene: TRBV6-1; J gene: TRBJ1-4; clone size: many
CDR3 protein: CASSYPQGEGYNEQFF; V gene: TRBV27; J gene: TRBJ2-1; clone size: many
CDR3 protein: CASSPGQGGNYGYTF; V gene: TRBV4-3; J gene: TRBJ1-2; clone size: NA
CDR3 protein: CASSLARQGRTDTQYF; V gene: TRBV5-6; J gene: TRBJ2-3; clone size: many
CDR3 protein: CASSEYSLTGYGYTF; V gene: TRBV25-1; J gene: TRBJ1-2; clone size: many
CDR3 protein: CASSQEVGSYNEQFF; V gene: TRBV4-1; J gene: TRBJ2-1; clone size: many
CDR3 protein: CASRTQGPKQYF; V gene: TRBV7-9; J gene: TRBJ2-7; clone size: many
CDR3 protein: CASSFPGGGEQFF; V gene: TRBV5-1; J gene: TRBJ2-1; clone size: NA
CDR3 protein: CAISRGGFGETQYF; V gene: TRBV10-3; J gene: TRBJ2-5; clone size: few
CDR3 protein: CASSSFRAFSNQPQHF; V gene: TRBV28; J gene: TRBJ1-5; clone size: many
CDR3 protein: CASSRWTSSLNTEAFF; V gene: TRBV5-1; J gene: TRBJ1-1; clone size: many
CDR3 protein: CSARTVRFSADTQYF; V gene: TRBV20-1; J gene: TRBJ2-3; clone size: many
CDR3 protein: CAISEGTGGIDEQFF; V gene: TRBV10-3; J gene: TRBJ2-1; clone size: many
CDR3 protein: CASSSPFTDTQYF; V gene: TRBV6-5; J gene: TRBJ2-3; clone size: NA
CDR3 protein: CASSPGFSGNTIYF; V gene: TRBV6-5; J gene: TRBJ1-3; clone size: many
CDR3 protein: CAIGEDTEILYGYTF; V gene: TRBV10-3; J gene: TRBJ1-2; clone size: many
CDR3 protein: CASSSTTTADPGYF; V gene: TRBV5-6; J gene: TRBJ2-5; clone size: few
CDR3 protein: CASKLFPRVGSTDTQYF; V gene: TRBV6-1; J gene: TRBJ2-3; clone size: few
CDR3 protein: CASSQGTGWNQPQHF; V gene: TRBV3-1; J gene: TRBJ1-5; clone size: NA
CDR3 protein: CASSLGELAPPQEQYF; V gene: TRBV28; J gene: TRBJ2-7; clone size: many
CDR3 protein: CATPIRSASTDTQYF; V gene: TRBV27; J gene: TRBJ2-3; clone size: many
CDR3 protein: CASSQVYGGAGWASMKTQYF; V gene: TRBV3-1; J gene: TRBJ2-5; clone size: few
CDR3 protein: CASSFSTGAVAGYTF; V gene: TRBV7-2; J gene: TRBJ1-2; clone size: few
CDR3 protein: CATSGGGQQETQYF; V gene: TRBV15; J gene: TRBJ2-5; clone size: many
CDR3 protein: CATSRGDSFNEQFF; V gene: TRBV15; J gene: TRBJ2-1; clone size: many
CDR3 protein: CASSKGLALDTQYF; V gene: TRBV28; J gene: TRBJ2-3; clone size: few
CDR3 protein: CASSYSRDSPYNEQFF; V gene: TRBV6-2/TRBV6-3; J gene: TRBJ2-1; clone size: many
CDR3 protein: CASSFSPSGRGTDTQYF; V gene: TRBV11-3; J gene: TRBJ2-3; clone size: NA
CDR3 protein: CSARDWTGLSYEQYF; V gene: TRBV20-1; J gene: TRBJ2-7; clone size: many
CDR3 protein: CASSSGYGYTF; V gene: TRBV12-3/TRBV12-4; J gene: TRBJ1-2; clone size: many
CDR3 protein: CASRSLSKTFNSYEQYF; V gene: TRBV5-1; J gene: TRBJ2-7; clone size: many
CDR3 protein: CASRVAGGPDTQYF; V gene: TRBV5-5; J gene: TRBJ2-3; clone size: NA
CDR3 protein: CASSLVVREQFF; V gene: TRBV5-1; J gene: TRBJ2-1; clone size: few
CDR3 protein: CASRGGIANTEAFF; V gene: TRBV5-5; J gene: TRBJ1-1; clone size: many
CDR3 protein: CASSGSRYTDTQYF; V gene: TRBV2; J gene: TRBJ2-3; clone size: many
CDR3 protein: CASSLEAGDLETQYF; V gene: TRBV7-2; J gene: TRBJ2-5; clone size: NA
CDR3 protein: CSVTGMGTDTQYF; V gene: TRBV29-1; J gene: TRBJ2-3; clone size: many
CDR3 protein: CASTPGGIDTEAFF; V gene: TRBV28; J gene: TRBJ1-1; clone size: many
CDR3 protein: CASSPGGVYGYTF; V gene: TRBV6-1; J gene: TRBJ1-2; clone size: few